This section outlines one T cell receptor beta chain sequence together with its context. No antigen is known for it. Assay used: immunoSEQ multiplex PCR; TCRdb lists only in-frame clones, some missing. The sample yields roughly 70,000 clones, over 90% seen once. Time point reported: newly diagnosed, previously untreated cHL patient sample. The entry originates in a study of PD-1 blockade in classical Hodgkin lymphoma. Study-level points and caveats: Lower baseline TCR diversity was reported for newly diagnosed patients than for healthy donors.

The CDR3 length is 12 residues. Trimming took 1 base from V and 7 from J, leaving 4 bases between them. Germline CDR1 is MNHEY and CDR2 is SMNVEV (reference sequence). Sequenced material: peripheral blood mononuclear cells (PBMCs). This receptor was taken from a human donor with classical Hodgkin lymphoma. The chain is built from TRBV27 and TRBJ1-4; unclear D gene. CDR3 nucleotide sequence: TGTGCCAGCAGTTTATTTCGTGAAAAACTGTTTTTT. As protein: CASSLFREKLFF. The full variable domain, completed using reference TRBV27 and TRBJ1-4, is EAQVTQNPRYLITVTGKKLTVTCSQNMNHEYMSWYRQDPGLGLRQIYYSMNVEVTDKGDVPEGYKVSRKEKRNFPLILESPSPNQTSLYFCASSLFREKLFFGSGTQLSVL.